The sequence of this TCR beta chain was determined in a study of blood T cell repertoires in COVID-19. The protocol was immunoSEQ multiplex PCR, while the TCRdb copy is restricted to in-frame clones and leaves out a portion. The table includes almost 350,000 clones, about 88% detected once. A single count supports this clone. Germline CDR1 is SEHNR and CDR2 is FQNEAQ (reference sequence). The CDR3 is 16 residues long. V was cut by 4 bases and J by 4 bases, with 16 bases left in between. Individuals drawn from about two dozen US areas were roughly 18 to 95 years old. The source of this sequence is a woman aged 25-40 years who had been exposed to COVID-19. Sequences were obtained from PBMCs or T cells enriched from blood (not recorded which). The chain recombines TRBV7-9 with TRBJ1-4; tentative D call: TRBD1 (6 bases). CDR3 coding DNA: TGTGCCAGCAGCTCGGATTCCACAGGGTTTAATGAAAAACTGTTTTTT. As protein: CASSSDSTGFNEKLFF.